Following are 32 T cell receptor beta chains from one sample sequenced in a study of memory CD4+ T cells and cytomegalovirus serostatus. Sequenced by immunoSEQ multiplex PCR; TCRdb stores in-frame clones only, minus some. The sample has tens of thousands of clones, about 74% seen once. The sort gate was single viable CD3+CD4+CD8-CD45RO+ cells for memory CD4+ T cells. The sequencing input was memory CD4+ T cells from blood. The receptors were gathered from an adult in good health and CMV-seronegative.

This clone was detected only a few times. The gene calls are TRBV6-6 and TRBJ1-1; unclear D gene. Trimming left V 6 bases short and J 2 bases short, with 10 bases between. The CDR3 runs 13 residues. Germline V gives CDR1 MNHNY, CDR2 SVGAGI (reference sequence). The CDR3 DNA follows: TGTGCCAGCAGCCTTGGGCTTAACACTGAAGCTTTCTTT. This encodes CASSLGLNTEAFF.

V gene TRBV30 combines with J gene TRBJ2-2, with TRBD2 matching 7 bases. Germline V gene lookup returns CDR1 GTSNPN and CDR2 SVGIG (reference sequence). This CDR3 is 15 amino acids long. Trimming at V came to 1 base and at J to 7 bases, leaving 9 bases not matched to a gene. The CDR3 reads CAWSGGGEDIGELFF. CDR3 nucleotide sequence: TGTGCCTGGAGTGGTGGGGGGGAGGATATCGGGGAGCTGTTTTTT.

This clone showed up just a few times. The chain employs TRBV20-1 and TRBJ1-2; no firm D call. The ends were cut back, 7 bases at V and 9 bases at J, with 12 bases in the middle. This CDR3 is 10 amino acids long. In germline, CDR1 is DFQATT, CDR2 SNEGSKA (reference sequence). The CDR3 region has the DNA TGCAGTGGGGGTCGGGAAAGCTACACCTTC. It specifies CSGGRESYTF.

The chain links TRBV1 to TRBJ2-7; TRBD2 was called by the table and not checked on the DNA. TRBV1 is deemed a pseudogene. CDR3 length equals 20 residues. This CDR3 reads CTSSQDRPSGGGTTKGEQYF. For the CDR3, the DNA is TGCACCAGCAGCCAAGATCGTCCTAGCGGGGGGGGCACCACGAAAGGCGAGCAGTACTTC.

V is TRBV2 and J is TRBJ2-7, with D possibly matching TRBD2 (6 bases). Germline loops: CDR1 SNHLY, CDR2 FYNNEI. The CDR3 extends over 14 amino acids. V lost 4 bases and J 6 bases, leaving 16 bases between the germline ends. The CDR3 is CASSAPNRGGEQYF. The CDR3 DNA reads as TGTGCCAGCAGTGCACCAAATCGGGGAGGCGAGCAGTACTTC. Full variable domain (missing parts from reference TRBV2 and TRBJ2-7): EPEVTQTPSHQVTQMGQEVILRCVPISNHLYFYWYRQILGQKVEFLVSFYNNEISEKSEIFDDQFSVERPDGSNFTLKIRSTKLEDSAMYFCASSAPNRGGEQYFGPGTRLTVT.

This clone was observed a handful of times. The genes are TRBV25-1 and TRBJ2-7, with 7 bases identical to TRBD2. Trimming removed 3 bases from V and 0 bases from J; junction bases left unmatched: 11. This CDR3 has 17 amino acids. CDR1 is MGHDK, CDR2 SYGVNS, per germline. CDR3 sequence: CASSDPGSSGFSYEQYF. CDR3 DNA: TGTGCCAGCAGTGACCCTGGGTCTAGCGGCTTCTCCTACGAGCAGTACTTC.

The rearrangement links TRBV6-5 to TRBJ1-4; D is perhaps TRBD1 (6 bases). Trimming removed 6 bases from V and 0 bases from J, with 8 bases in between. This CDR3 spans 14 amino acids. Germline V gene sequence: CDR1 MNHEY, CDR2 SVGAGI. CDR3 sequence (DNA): TGTGCCAGCAGGGGGGCTGCAACTAATGAAAAACTGTTTTTT. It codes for CASRGAATNEKLFF.

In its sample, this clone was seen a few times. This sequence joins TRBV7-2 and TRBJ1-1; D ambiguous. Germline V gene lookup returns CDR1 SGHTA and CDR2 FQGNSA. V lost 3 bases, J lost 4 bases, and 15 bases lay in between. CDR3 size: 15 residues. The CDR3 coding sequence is TGTGCCAGCAGCTTGTTCGGAAGATCGGGCACTGAAGCTTTCTTT. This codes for CASSLFGRSGTEAFF. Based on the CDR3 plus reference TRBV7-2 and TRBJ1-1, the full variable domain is GAGVSQSPSNKVTEKGKDVELRCDPISGHTALYWYRQSLGQGLEFLIYFQGNSAPDKSGLPSDRFSAERTGGSVSTLTIQRTQQEDSAVYLCASSLFGRSGTEAFFGQGTRLTVV.

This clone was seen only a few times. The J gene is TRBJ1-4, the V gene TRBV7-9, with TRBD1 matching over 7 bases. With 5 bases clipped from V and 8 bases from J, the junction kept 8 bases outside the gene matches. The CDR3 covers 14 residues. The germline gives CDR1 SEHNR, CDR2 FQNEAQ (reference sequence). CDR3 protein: CASSLTGIGEKLFF. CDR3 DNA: TGTGCCAGCAGCCTGACAGGGATTGGGGAAAAACTGTTTTTT.

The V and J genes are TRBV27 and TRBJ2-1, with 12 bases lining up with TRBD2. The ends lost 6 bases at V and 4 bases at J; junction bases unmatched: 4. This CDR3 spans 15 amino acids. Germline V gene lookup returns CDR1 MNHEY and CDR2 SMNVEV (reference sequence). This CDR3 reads CASRGLAGRYNEQFF. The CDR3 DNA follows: TGTGCCAGCAGGGGACTAGCGGGTCGGTACAATGAGCAGTTCTTC.

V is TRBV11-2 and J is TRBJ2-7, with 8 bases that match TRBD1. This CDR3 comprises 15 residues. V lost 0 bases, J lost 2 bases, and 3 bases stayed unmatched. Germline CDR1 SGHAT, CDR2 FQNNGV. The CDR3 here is CASSLDLQGAYEQYF. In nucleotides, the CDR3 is TGTGCCAGCAGCTTAGATCTACAGGGGGCCTACGAGCAGTACTTC.

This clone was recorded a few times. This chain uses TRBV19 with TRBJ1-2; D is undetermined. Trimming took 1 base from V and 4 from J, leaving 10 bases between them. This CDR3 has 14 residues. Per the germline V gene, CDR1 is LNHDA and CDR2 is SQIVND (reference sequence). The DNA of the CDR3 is TGTGCCAGTAGTATAGGAGGCACAAGCTATGGCTACACCTTC. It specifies CASSIGGTSYGYTF.

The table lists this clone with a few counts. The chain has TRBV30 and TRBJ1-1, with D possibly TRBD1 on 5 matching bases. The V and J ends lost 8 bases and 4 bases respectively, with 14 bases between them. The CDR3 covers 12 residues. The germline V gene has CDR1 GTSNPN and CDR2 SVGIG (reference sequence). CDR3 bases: TGTGCCGTTCAGTCAGGGACCACTGAAGCTTTCTTT. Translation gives CAVQSGTTEAFF.

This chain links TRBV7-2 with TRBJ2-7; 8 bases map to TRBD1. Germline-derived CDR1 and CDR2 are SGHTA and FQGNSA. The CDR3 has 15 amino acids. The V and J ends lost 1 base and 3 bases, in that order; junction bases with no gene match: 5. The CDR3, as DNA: TGTGCCAGCAGCTTAGGTGGGACAGGATTCTACGAGCAGTACTTC. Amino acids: CASSLGGTGFYEQYF.

The chain's CDR3 is CASRRTGTGYTF. CDR3 nucleotide sequence: TGTGCCAGCAGAAGGACAGGGACTGGCTACACCTTC. The chain joins TRBV6-8 to TRBJ1-2, with TRBD1 matching 8 bases. J was trimmed by 7 bases and V by 6 bases; bases with no gene match: 4. The CDR3 runs 12 residues. CDR1 is MNHGY and CDR2 is SAAAGT in the germline V gene.

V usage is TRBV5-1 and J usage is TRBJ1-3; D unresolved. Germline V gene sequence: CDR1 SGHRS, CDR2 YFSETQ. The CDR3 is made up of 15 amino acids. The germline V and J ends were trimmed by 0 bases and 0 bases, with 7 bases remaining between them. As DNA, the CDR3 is TGCGCCAGCAGCTTGGCCCCTGGCTCTGGAAACACCATATATTTT. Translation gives CASSLAPGSGNTIYF.

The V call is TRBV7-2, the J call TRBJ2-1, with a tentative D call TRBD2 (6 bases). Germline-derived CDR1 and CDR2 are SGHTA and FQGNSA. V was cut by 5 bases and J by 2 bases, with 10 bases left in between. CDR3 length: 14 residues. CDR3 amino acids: CASSPRTTYNEQFF. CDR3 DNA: TGTGCCAGCAGCCCTAGGACTACCTACAATGAGCAGTTCTTC.

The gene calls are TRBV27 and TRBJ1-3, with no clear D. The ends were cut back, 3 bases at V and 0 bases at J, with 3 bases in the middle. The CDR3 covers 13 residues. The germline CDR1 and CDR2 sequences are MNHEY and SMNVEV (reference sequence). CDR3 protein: CASSFDSGNTIYF. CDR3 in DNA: TGTGCCAGCAGTTTTGACTCTGGAAACACCATATATTTT.

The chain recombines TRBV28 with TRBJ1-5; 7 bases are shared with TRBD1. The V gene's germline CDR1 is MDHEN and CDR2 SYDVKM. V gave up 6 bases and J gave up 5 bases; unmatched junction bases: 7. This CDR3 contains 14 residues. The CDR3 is CASSGTDRYQPQHF. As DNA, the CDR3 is TGTGCCAGCAGCGGGACAGACAGATATCAGCCCCAGCATTTT. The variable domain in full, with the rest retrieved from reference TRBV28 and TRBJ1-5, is DVKVTQSSRYLVKRTGEKVFLECVQDMDHENMFWYRQDPGLGLRLIYFSYDVKMKEKGDIPEGYSVSREKKERFSLILESASTNQTSMYLCASSGTDRYQPQHFGDGTRLSIL.

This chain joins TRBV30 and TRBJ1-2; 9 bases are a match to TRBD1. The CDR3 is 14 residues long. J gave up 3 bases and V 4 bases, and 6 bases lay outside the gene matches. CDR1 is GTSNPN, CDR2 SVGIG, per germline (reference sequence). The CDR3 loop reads CAWKMRDRDYGYTF. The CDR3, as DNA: TGTGCCTGGAAGATGCGGGACAGGGACTATGGCTACACCTTC.

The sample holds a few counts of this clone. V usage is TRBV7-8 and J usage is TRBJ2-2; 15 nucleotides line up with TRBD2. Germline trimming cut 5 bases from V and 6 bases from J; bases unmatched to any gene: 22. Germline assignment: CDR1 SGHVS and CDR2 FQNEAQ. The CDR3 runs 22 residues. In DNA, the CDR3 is TGTGCCAGCAGCCTAAGGGCACCCTCGGACGGGACTAGCGGGAGGAGGGCCGGGGAGCTGTTTTTT. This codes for CASSLRAPSDGTSGRRAGELFF.

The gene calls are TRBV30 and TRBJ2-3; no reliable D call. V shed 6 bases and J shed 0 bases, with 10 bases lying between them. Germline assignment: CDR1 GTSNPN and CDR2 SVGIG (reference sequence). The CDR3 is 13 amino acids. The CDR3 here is CACTLTSTDTQYF. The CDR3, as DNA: TGTGCCTGTACGTTGACTAGCACAGATACGCAGTATTTT.

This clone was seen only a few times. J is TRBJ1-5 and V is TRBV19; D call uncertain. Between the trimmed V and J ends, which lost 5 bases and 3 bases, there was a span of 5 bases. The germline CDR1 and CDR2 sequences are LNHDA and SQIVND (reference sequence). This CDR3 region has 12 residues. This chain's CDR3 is CASSSYNQPQHF. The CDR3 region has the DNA TGTGCCAGTAGTTCCTACAATCAGCCCCAGCATTTT.

DNA for the CDR3: TGTGCCAGCAGGGGGGCTACAGGGACGAGCTCCTACGAGCAGTACTTC. This translates into CASRGATGTSSYEQYF. The V gene is TRBV6-6, the J gene TRBJ2-7; D is possibly TRBD1 (6 bases). The CDR3 has 16 residues. Deletions cut 6 bases from V and 0 bases from J, with 18 bases between. Germline V CDR1 and CDR2: MNHNY, SVGAGI (reference sequence).

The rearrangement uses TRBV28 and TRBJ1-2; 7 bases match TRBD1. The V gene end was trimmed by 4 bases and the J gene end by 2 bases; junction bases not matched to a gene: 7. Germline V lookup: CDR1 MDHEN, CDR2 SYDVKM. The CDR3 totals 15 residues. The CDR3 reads CASSSMGDRNYGYTF. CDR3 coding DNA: TGTGCCAGCAGTTCAATGGGGGACAGAAACTATGGCTACACCTTC.

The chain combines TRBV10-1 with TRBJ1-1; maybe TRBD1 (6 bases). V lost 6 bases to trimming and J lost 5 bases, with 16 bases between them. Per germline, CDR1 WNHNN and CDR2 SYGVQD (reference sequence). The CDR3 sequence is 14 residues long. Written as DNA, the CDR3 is TGCGCCAGCAGCGCGGCAGGGGTTGGAACTGAAGCTTTCTTT. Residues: CASSAAGVGTEAFF.

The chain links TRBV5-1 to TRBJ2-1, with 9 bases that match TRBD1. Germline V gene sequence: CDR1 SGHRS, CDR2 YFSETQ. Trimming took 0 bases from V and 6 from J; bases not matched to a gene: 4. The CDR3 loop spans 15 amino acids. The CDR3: CASSLAQGAGNEQFF. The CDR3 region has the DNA TGCGCCAGCAGCTTGGCACAGGGGGCCGGCAATGAGCAGTTCTTC.

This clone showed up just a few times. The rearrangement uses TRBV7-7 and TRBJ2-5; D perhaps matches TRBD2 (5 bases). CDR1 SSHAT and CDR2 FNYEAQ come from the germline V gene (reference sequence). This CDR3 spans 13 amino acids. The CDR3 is CASALGVAETQYF. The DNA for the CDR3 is TGTGCTAGCGCTTTGGGCGTTGCAGAGACCCAGTACTTC. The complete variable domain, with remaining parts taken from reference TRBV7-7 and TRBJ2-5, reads GAGVSQSPRYKVTKRGQDVTLRCDPISSHATLYWYQQALGQGPEFLTYFNYEAQPDKSGLPSDRFSAERPEGSISTLTIQRTEQRDSAMYRCASALGVAETQYFGPGTRLLVL.

The DNA for the CDR3 is TGTGCCAGCAGTTTGCCGGGACACGCGAACACCGGGGAGCTGTTTTTT. Translating gives CASSLPGHANTGELFF. This sequence joins TRBV27 and TRBJ2-2; D possibly corresponds to TRBD1 (6 bases). The CDR3 extends over 16 amino acids. Trimming shortened V by 3 bases and J by 0 bases, and 11 bases separated the two germline ends. CDR1 is MNHEY, CDR2 SMNVEV, per germline (reference sequence).

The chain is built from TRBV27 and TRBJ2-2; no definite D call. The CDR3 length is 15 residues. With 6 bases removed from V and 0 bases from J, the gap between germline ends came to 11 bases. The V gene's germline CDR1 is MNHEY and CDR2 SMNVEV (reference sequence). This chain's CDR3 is CASSPAESNTGELFF. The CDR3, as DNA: TGTGCCAGCAGCCCGGCGGAATCGAACACCGGGGAGCTGTTTTTT.

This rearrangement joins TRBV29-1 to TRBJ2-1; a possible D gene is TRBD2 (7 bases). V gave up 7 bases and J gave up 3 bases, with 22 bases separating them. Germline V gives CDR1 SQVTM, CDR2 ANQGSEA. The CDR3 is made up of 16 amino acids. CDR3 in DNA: TGCAGCGGTGTAGGGGGGGTTAGCGGCCTCTACAATGAGCAGTTCTTC. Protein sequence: CSGVGGVSGLYNEQFF.

The CDR3 nucleotides are TGCGCCAGCAGCTTGGCGGCGGTGAGCTCCTACAATGAGCAGTTCTTC. It encodes CASSLAAVSSYNEQFF. V is TRBV5-1 and J is TRBJ2-1; D is undetermined. This CDR3 spans 16 amino acids. The germline CDR1 and CDR2 sequences are SGHRS and YFSETQ. Trimming left V 0 bases short and J 0 bases short, with 10 bases between.